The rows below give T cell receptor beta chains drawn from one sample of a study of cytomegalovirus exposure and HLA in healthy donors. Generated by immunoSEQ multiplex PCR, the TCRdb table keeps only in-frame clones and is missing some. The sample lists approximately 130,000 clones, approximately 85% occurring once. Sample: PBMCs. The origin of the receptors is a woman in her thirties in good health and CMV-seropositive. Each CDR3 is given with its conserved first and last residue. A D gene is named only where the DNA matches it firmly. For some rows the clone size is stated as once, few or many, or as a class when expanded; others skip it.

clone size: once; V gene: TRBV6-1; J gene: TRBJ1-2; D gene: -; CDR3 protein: CASSEQVRGGHYGYTF; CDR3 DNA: TGTGCCAGCAGTGAACAAGTAAGGGGGGGACACTATGGCTACACCTTC
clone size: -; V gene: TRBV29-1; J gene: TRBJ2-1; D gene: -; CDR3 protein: CSAILGGPGEQFF; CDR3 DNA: TGCAGCGCCATTTTGGGGGGGCCAGGTGAGCAGTTCTTC
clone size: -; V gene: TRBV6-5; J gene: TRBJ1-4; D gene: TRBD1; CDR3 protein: CASSPWTGREKLFF; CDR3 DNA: TGTGCCAGCAGTCCGTGGACAGGCCGGGAAAAACTGTTTTTT
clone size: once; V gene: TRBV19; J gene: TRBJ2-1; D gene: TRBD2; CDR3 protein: CASSRGLAGVLRLEQFF; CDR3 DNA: TGTGCCAGTAGTCGGGGACTAGCGGGAGTATTGAGGCTGGAGCAGTTCTTC
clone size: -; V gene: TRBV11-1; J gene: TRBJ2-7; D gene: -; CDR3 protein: CASSLTGDIFYEQYF; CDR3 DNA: TGTGCCAGCAGCCTGACGGGAGACATATTTTACGAGCAGTACTTC
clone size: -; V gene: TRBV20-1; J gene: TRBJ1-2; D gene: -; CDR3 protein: CSATQGYDYTF; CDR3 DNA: TGCAGTGCAACACAGGGATATGACTACACCTTC
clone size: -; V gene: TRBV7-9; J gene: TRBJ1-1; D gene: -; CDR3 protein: CASSARPEAFF; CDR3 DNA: TGTGCCAGCAGCGCCAGGCCCGAAGCTTTCTTT
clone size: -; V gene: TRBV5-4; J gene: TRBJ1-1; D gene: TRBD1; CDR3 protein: CASSSQTGGVAFF; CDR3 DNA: TGTGCCAGCAGCTCTCAGACAGGGGGCGTAGCTTTCTTT
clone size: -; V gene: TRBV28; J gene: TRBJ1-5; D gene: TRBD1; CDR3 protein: CASTLGTDPQHF; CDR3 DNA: TGTGCCAGCACCTTAGGGACAGATCCCCAGCATTTT
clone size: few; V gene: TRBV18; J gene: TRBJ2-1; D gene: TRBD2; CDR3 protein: CASFPQREVLGYDNEQFF; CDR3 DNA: TGTGCCAGCTTCCCCCAGCGGGAGGTCTTAGGCTATGACAATGAGCAGTTCTTC
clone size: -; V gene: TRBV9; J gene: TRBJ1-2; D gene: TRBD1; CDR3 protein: CASSARDREGYTF; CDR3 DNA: TGTGCCAGCAGCGCCCGGGACAGGGAGGGCTACACCTTC
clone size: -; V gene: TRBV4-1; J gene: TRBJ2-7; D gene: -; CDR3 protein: CASSQPEVGGRYEQYF; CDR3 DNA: TGCGCCAGCAGCCAACCGGAAGTAGGGGGAAGATACGAGCAGTACTTC
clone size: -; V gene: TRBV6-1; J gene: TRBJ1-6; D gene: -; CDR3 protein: CASSLGSNSPLHF; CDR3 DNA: TGTGCCAGCAGTCTCGGGAGTAATTCACCCCTCCACTTT
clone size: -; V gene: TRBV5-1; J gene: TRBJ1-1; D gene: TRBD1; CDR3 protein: CASSLLGQGQNTEAFF; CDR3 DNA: TGCGCCAGCAGCCTACTAGGACAGGGGCAGAACACTGAAGCTTTCTTT
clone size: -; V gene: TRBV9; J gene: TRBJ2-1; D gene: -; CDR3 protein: CASSEHPGTSYNEQFF; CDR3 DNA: TGTGCCAGCAGCGAGCACCCCGGGACTTCTTACAATGAGCAGTTCTTC
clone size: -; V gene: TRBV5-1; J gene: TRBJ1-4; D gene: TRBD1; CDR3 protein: CASRPRTGTTNEKLFF; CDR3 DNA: TGCGCCAGCAGACCTCGGACAGGCACAACTAATGAAAAACTGTTTTTT
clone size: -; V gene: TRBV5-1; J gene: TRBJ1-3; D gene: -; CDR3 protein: CASSLGGRSSGNTIYF; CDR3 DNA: TGCGCCAGCAGCTTGGGGGGCCGAAGCTCTGGAAACACCATATATTTT
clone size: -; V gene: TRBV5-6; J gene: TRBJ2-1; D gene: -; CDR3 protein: CASSLGTSQQFF; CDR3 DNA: TGTGCCAGCAGCTTGGGGACTTCCCAGCAGTTCTTC
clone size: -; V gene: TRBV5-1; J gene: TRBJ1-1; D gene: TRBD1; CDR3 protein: CASSWDSRNTEAFF; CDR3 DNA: TGCGCCAGCAGCTGGGACAGCAGGAACACTGAAGCTTTCTTT
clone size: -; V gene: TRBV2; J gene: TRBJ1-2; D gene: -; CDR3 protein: CASSDGALNYGYTF; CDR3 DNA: TGTGCCAGCAGTGATGGGGCTCTTAACTATGGCTACACCTTC
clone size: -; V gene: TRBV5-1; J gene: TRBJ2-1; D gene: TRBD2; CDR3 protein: CASSTGLAGYNEQFF; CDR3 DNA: TGCGCCAGCAGCACGGGACTAGCGGGGTACAATGAGCAGTTCTTC
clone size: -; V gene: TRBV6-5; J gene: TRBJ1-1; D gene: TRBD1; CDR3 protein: CASNPPDRGNTEAFF; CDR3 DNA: TGTGCCAGCAATCCTCCGGACAGGGGAAACACTGAAGCTTTCTTT
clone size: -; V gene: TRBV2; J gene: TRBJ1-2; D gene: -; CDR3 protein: CASTGYEEGYTF; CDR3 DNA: TGTGCCAGCACCGGTTACGAGGAAGGCTACACCTTC
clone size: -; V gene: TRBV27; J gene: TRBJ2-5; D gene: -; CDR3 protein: CASSLQGGETQYF; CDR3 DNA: TGTGCCAGCAGTCTCCAGGGCGGAGAGACCCAGTACTTC
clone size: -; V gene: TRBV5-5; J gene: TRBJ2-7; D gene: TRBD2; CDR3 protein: CASSFSGGSEQYF; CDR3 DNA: TGTGCCAGCAGCTTTAGCGGGGGATCCGAGCAGTACTTC
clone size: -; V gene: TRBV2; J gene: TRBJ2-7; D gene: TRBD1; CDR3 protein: CASSWTGIEGEQYF; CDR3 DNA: TGTGCCAGCAGCTGGACAGGGATAGAAGGCGAGCAGTACTTC
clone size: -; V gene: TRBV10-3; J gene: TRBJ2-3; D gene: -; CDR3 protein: CAISGGGQITQYF; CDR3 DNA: TGTGCCATCAGTGGAGGGGGTCAGATTACGCAGTATTTT
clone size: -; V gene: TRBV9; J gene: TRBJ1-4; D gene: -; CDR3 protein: CASSVAPGPATNEKLFF; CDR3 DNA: TGTGCCAGCAGCGTAGCTCCAGGGCCCGCAACTAATGAAAAACTGTTTTTT
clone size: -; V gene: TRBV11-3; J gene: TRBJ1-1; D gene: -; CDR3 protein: CASSLDWTGGDTEAFF; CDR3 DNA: TGTGCCAGCAGCTTAGATTGGACCGGGGGGGACACTGAAGCTTTCTTT
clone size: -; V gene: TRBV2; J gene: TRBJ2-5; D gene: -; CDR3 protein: CASRPGATQYF; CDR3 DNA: TGTGCCAGCAGACCAGGGGCGACCCAGTACTTC
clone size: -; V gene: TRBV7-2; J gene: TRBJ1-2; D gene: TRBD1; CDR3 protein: CASSFRQGAGYTF; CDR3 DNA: TGTGCCAGCAGCTTCCGACAGGGGGCGGGCTACACCTTC